These 23 T cell receptor beta chains were sequenced from one sample in a study of CD8 T cells in ankylosing spondylitis. TCRdb redid the calling of the 5' RACE reads with MiXCR, one entry per CDR3 protein. The top ten hold approximately 0.61% of the sample, which has about 240,000 distinct CDR3 sequences, about 24% seen once. Sequencing was done on a sample of blood, either unsorted or a sorted T cell fraction (not recorded which). These receptors all come from a male donor with ankylosing spondylitis or in good health (not recorded which).

The rearrangement joins TRBV20-1 to TRBJ2-5; D not resolved. Germline assignment: CDR1 DFQATT and CDR2 SNEGSKA (reference sequence). Trimming shortened V by 2 bases and J by 5 bases, and 12 bases separated the two germline ends. The CDR3 extends over 13 amino acids. The chain's CDR3 is CSARQWASETQYF. CDR3 nucleotides: TGCAGTGCTAGACAGTGGGCGTCCGAGACCCAGTACTTC.

This clonotype has ten or more counts. The chain recombines TRBV2 with TRBJ1-4; D is perhaps TRBD1 (5 bases). The CDR3 loop spans 14 amino acids. Germline V gives CDR1 SNHLY, CDR2 FYNNEI. Between the trimmed V and J ends, which lost 5 bases and 10 bases, there was a span of 17 bases. DNA of the CDR3: TGTGCCAGCAGTCTGGGGGGGACGGTTGGAAAACTGTTTTTT. Translation gives CASSLGGTVGKLFF.

This clonotype has at least ten counts. The chain combines TRBV12-3 or TRBV12-4 with TRBJ2-1, with D perhaps assigned TRBD1 or TRBD2 (7 bases each). The V gene lost 7 bases and the J gene lost 11 bases, with 18 bases spanning the gap. The CDR3 is made up of 13 amino acids. DNA of the CDR3: TGTGCCAGCACCCAGCGGGACAGCGGGAAGCAGTTCTTC. Translating gives CASTQRDSGKQFF.

This clonotype occurred many times. The J gene is TRBJ2-7, the V gene TRBV20-1; the D gene is possibly TRBD2 (7 bases). V was pared by 0 bases and J by 4 bases, with 13 bases between. This CDR3 has 14 residues. Per germline, CDR1 DFQATT and CDR2 SNEGSKA (reference sequence). CDR3 residues: CSAREPGRGYEQYF. Written as DNA, the CDR3 is TGCAGTGCTAGAGAACCAGGGAGGGGGTACGAGCAGTACTTC.

Many counts were recorded for this clonotype. V is TRBV11-1 and J is TRBJ2-1; no reliable D call. The germline V gene encodes CDR1 SGHAT and CDR2 FQDESV (reference sequence). Trimming cost V 0 bases and J 8 bases, with 8 bases left between them. The CDR3 is made up of 13 amino acids. The DNA for the CDR3 is TGTGCCAGCAGCTTAGCGCCCCGGGATGAGCAGTTCTTC. Its protein product is CASSLAPRDEQFF.

The J gene is TRBJ2-2, the V gene TRBV29-1; a weak D match, TRBD1 (6 bases). Germline loops: CDR1 SQVTM, CDR2 ANQGSEA. The V end lost 6 bases, the J end lost 6 bases, and 11 bases lay between the germline ends. The length of the CDR3 is 12 residues. CDR3 bases: TGCAGCGTCCAACAGGGTGCCGGGGAGCTGTTTTTT. Residues: CSVQQGAGELFF.

The chain couples TRBV20-1 to TRBJ2-1; D is possibly TRBD1 or TRBD2 (5 bases each). This CDR3 comprises 13 residues. CDR1 DFQATT and CDR2 SNEGSKA come from the germline V gene (reference sequence). V dropped 3 bases and J dropped 4 bases, with 10 bases sitting between them. The CDR3 spells CSASRGAYNEQFF. CDR3 in DNA: TGCAGTGCTAGTAGGGGAGCTTACAATGAGCAGTTCTTC.

This clonotype has a handful of counts. V and J are TRBV20-1 and TRBJ1-1; D is unresolved. Germline V gives CDR1 DFQATT, CDR2 SNEGSKA (reference sequence). The CDR3 totals 11 residues. CDR3 nucleotide sequence: TGCAGGACACACACGAACACTGAAGCTTTCTTT. This gives the protein CRTHTNTEAFF.

The CDR3 spells CASSSPSGGSVEQFF. In DNA form, the CDR3 reads TGCGCCAGCAGCTCCCCTAGCGGGGGGTCTGTTGAGCAGTTCTTC. The chain joins TRBV5-1 to TRBJ2-1; 11 nucleotides agree with TRBD2. Germline V CDR1 and CDR2: SGHRS, YFSETQ. The CDR3 length is 15 residues. V was clipped by 3 bases and J by 9 bases; unmatched bases: 8.

This clonotype was seen more than once but under ten times. V gene TRBV11-2 combines with J gene TRBJ2-7, with a possible D match to TRBD2 (6 bases). The CDR3 has 12 residues. V lost 5 bases and J 5 bases, leaving 10 bases between the germline ends. The germline V gene has CDR1 SGHAT and CDR2 FQNNGV. CDR3 nucleotide sequence: TGTGCCAGCAGCCCCTGGGAGGACGAGCAGTACTTC. This sequence encodes CASSPWEDEQYF.

The chain couples TRBV4-3 to TRBJ2-1; no clear D gene. The length of the CDR3 is 16 residues. Germline V gives CDR1 LGHNA, CDR2 YSLEER. V shed 1 base and J shed 3 bases, with 13 bases lying between them. The CDR3 loop reads CASSQVATHFYNEQFF. The CDR3 nucleotides are TGCGCCAGCAGCCAAGTCGCGACACATTTCTACAATGAGCAGTTCTTC.

This clonotype was seen more than once but under ten times. V gene TRBV24-1 combines with J gene TRBJ1-1; 8 nucleotides line up with TRBD1. The CDR3 contains 13 residues. J gave up 11 bases and V 5 bases, and 9 bases lay outside the gene matches. Germline assignment: CDR1 KGHDR and CDR2 SFDVKD. The CDR3, as DNA: TGTGCCACCAGTGTGGGACAGGAGGGGAAGGCTTTCTTT. Translated, it gives CATSVGQEGKAFF.

This clonotype was picked up a small number of times. V gene TRBV20-1 combines with J gene TRBJ2-2; 7 bases are a match to TRBD2. Germline lookup yields CDR1 DFQATT and CDR2 SNEGSKA (reference sequence). The CDR3 spans 14 residues. The V and J ends lost 6 bases and 3 bases, in that order; junction bases with no gene match: 7. The CDR3 coding sequence is TGCAGTGCCTGGGCTAGCGGATACACCGGGGAGCTGTTTTTT. This translates into CSAWASGYTGELFF.

The J gene is TRBJ2-7, the V gene TRBV29-1; D is ambiguous. V lost 4 bases and J lost 1, with 5 bases in between. This CDR3 is built from 11 residues. Germline values: CDR1 SQVTM, CDR2 ANQGSEA. CDR3 DNA: TGCAGCGTTGGCATGTCCTACGAGCAGTACTTC. Amino acids: CSVGMSYEQYF.

This clonotype was observed many times. The rearrangement uses TRBV20-1 and TRBJ2-7; no reliable D call. The germline V gene encodes CDR1 DFQATT and CDR2 SNEGSKA (reference sequence). Trimming stripped 7 bases from V and 9 bases from J, with 16 bases between. The CDR3 sequence is 11 residues long. In DNA form, the CDR3 reads TGCAGTGGCCACATCGAGGAAGTGCAGTACTTC. Amino acid sequence: CSGHIEEVQYF.

CDR3 sequence (DNA): TGCAGTGCCCTTGGGAGCAAAAACATTCAGTACTTC. It encodes CSALGSKNIQYF. V gene TRBV20-1 combines with J gene TRBJ2-4, with D possibly matching TRBD2 (5 bases). Germline V gene lookup returns CDR1 DFQATT and CDR2 SNEGSKA (reference sequence). The CDR3 length is 12 residues. The V end lost 6 bases, the J end lost 3 bases, and 9 bases lay between the germline ends.

V usage is TRBV29-1 and J usage is TRBJ2-1; 8 bases map to TRBD2. Germline lookup yields CDR1 SQVTM and CDR2 ANQGSEA. This CDR3 comprises 15 residues. V shed 7 bases, J shed 7 bases, and the junction held 15 bases outside the gene matches. The CDR3 is CSAGRGAGAKNEQFF. CDR3 DNA sequence: TGCAGCGCCGGGAGGGGTGCGGGGGCAAAGAATGAGCAGTTCTTC.

V gene TRBV20-1 combines with J gene TRBJ1-5, with D possibly being TRBD1 (5 bases). Between the trimmed V and J ends, which lost 3 bases and 9 bases, there was a span of 15 bases. This CDR3 is 13 amino acids long. The germline V gene has CDR1 DFQATT and CDR2 SNEGSKA (reference sequence). Written as DNA, the CDR3 is TGCAGTGCTAGGGGACCGGGACTAATGCCCCAGCATTTT. Translated, it gives CSARGPGLMPQHF.

In its sample, this clonotype was seen many times. The chain carries TRBV4-2 and TRBJ2-7; tentatively, D is TRBD2 (5 bases). This CDR3 region has 16 residues. Trimming shortened V by 5 bases and J by 7 bases, and 24 bases separated the two germline ends. Per germline, CDR1 LGHNA and CDR2 YNFKEQ. CDR3 loop: CASSSRPRRGLWEQYF. DNA of the CDR3: TGTGCCAGCAGCTCACGACCCCGAAGAGGGTTGTGGGAGCAGTACTTC.

The chain employs TRBV12-3 or TRBV12-4 and TRBJ2-7; TRBD1 might be the D (6 bases). CDR3 length: 14 amino acids. V shed 3 bases and J shed 2 bases, with 11 bases lying between them. CDR3 DNA sequence: TGTGCCAGCAGTTTCGAGGCAGGGGCCTACGAGCAGTACTTC. This sequence encodes CASSFEAGAYEQYF.

The gene calls are TRBV6-5 and TRBJ2-7; TRBD1 matches at 9 bases. Losses at the gene ends were 2 bases for V and 7 bases for J; bases not matched to a gene: 9. The CDR3 extends over 15 amino acids. The germline V gene encodes CDR1 MNHEY and CDR2 SVGAGI. The CDR3 DNA follows: TGTGCCAGCAGTTACCATCGACAGGGGGGGAGTGAGCAGTACTTC. Amino acids: CASSYHRQGGSEQYF.

The genes are TRBV10-3 and TRBJ2-7; weak D call: TRBD2 (5 bases). Trimming pared 0 bases from V and 0 bases from J, leaving 12 bases between. This CDR3 region has 16 residues. The germline V gene encodes CDR1 ENHRY and CDR2 SYGVKD. CDR3 bases: TGTGCCATCAGTGAGTCTTCCCCGGGAAACTCCTACGAGCAGTACTTC. Its translation: CAISESSPGNSYEQYF.

As for this clonotype: A much larger clone lies one base from this, so it may be a read error. A read error is likely, as this CDR3 ends without the conserved phenylalanine or tryptophan. The CDR3 coding sequence is TGTGCCAGCAGCTTAGACCAGAATGAAAAACTGTTTTAT. This codes for CASSLDQNEKLFY. The chain carries TRBV7-9 and TRBJ1-4; D gene uncertain. The CDR3 extends over 13 amino acids. V lost 1 base to trimming and J lost 5 bases, with 5 bases between them. Germline V lookup: CDR1 SEHNR, CDR2 FQNEAQ (reference sequence).